Listed below are T cell receptor beta chains from one sample, sequenced in a study of shared clonotypes between healthy human individuals. Produced via immunoSEQ multiplex PCR; TCRdb's table is partial and in-frame only. The top ten clones hold less than 1.5% of a sample with some 1,900,000 clones, about 95% of them seen once. The sequencing sample was made of naive CD8+ T cells sorted from blood. These TCRs come from a man aged 18 to 29 in good health. CDR3s include the opening cysteine and the closing phenylalanine or tryptophan. The D gene is left open where the match is weak. Clone size is stated in some rows and not others, as once, few, many or a class when expanded.

cdr3_nt: TGTGCCAGCAGCGTAGCTGACAGCCTGAGGACTGAAGCTTTCTTT; cdr3_aa: CASSVADSLRTEAFF; d_call: -; v_call: TRBV9; clone_size: -; j_call: TRBJ1-1
cdr3_nt: TGTGCCAGCAGCGGACAGGGGGCGCATGGCTACACCTTC; cdr3_aa: CASSGQGAHGYTF; d_call: TRBD1; v_call: TRBV9; clone_size: -; j_call: TRBJ1-2
cdr3_nt: TGTGCCAGCAGTTTACTAGCGGCTACCTACGAGCAGTACTTC; cdr3_aa: CASSLLAATYEQYF; d_call: TRBD2; v_call: TRBV28; clone_size: once; j_call: TRBJ2-7
cdr3_nt: TGCAGCGTTGAAGATGCTAGCGCTTACACAGATACGCAGTATTTT; cdr3_aa: CSVEDASAYTDTQYF; d_call: -; v_call: TRBV29-1; clone_size: -; j_call: TRBJ2-3
cdr3_nt: TGTGCTAGCAGCCCCAACCTCGGACTAGCGGGAGGGAATGAGCAGTTCTTC; cdr3_aa: CASSPNLGLAGGNEQFF; d_call: TRBD2; v_call: TRBV7-7; clone_size: once; j_call: TRBJ2-1
cdr3_nt: TGTGCCAGCAGCGTAGATACAGCCCACCATGAGCAGTTCTTC; cdr3_aa: CASSVDTAHHEQFF; d_call: -; v_call: TRBV9; clone_size: -; j_call: TRBJ2-1
cdr3_nt: TGTGCCTGGGGGGATGATGAGCAGTTCTTC; cdr3_aa: CAWGDDEQFF; d_call: -; v_call: TRBV30; clone_size: -; j_call: TRBJ2-1
cdr3_nt: TGTGCCAGCAGCATTTCATGGGGAACCCAGTACTTC; cdr3_aa: CASSISWGTQYF; d_call: -; v_call: TRBV14; clone_size: -; j_call: TRBJ2-5
cdr3_nt: TGTGCCAGCAGCGTAGGACCAGACTATGGCTACACCTTC; cdr3_aa: CASSVGPDYGYTF; d_call: -; v_call: TRBV9; clone_size: -; j_call: TRBJ1-2
cdr3_nt: TGCGCCAGCAGCCAAGGGGGGAGCGGGGAGCTGTTTTTT; cdr3_aa: CASSQGGSGELFF; d_call: -; v_call: TRBV4-1; clone_size: -; j_call: TRBJ2-2
cdr3_nt: TGTGCCAGCAGCGTAGGGGGGGCAGCATACGAGCAGTACTTC; cdr3_aa: CASSVGGAAYEQYF; d_call: -; v_call: TRBV7-6; clone_size: -; j_call: TRBJ2-7
cdr3_nt: TGTGCCAGCAGTGGTGGCGAATCTTCCACCGGGGAGCTGTTTTTT; cdr3_aa: CASSGGESSTGELFF; d_call: -; v_call: TRBV2; clone_size: -; j_call: TRBJ2-2
cdr3_nt: TGTGCCAGCAGTATGAGGGAGGGGTACCAAGAGACCCAGTACTTC; cdr3_aa: CASSMREGYQETQYF; d_call: TRBD2; v_call: TRBV6-5; clone_size: -; j_call: TRBJ2-5
cdr3_nt: TGTGCCAGCAGCGTAGCTGAGAACACTGAAGCTTTCTTT; cdr3_aa: CASSVAENTEAFF; d_call: -; v_call: TRBV9; clone_size: few; j_call: TRBJ1-1
cdr3_nt: TGTGCCAGCAGCTTTGTGGATACGCAGTATTTT; cdr3_aa: CASSFVDTQYF; d_call: -; v_call: TRBV11-2; clone_size: -; j_call: TRBJ2-3
cdr3_nt: TGTGCCAGCAGTCCCCCGGACAGGCGGGAAGGGGAGCAGTACTTC; cdr3_aa: CASSPPDRREGEQYF; d_call: -; v_call: TRBV28; clone_size: once; j_call: TRBJ2-7
cdr3_nt: TGTGCCAGTAGTCCTAGTGTCTATGACTACACCTTC; cdr3_aa: CASSPSVYDYTF; d_call: -; v_call: TRBV19; clone_size: -; j_call: TRBJ1-2
cdr3_nt: TGTGCCAGCAGTTTACGGGGGGCTGGTGATCAGCCCCAGCATTTT; cdr3_aa: CASSLRGAGDQPQHF; d_call: -; v_call: TRBV28; clone_size: -; j_call: TRBJ1-5
cdr3_nt: TGTGCCAGCAGCTTAGGCGCAGGGCCCTCCTACGAGCAGTACTTC; cdr3_aa: CASSLGAGPSYEQYF; d_call: -; v_call: TRBV7-6; clone_size: few; j_call: TRBJ2-7
cdr3_nt: TGTGCCAGCAGCGTAATTCAGGACACTGAAGCTTTCTTT; cdr3_aa: CASSVIQDTEAFF; d_call: -; v_call: TRBV9; clone_size: -; j_call: TRBJ1-1
cdr3_nt: TGTGCCGCCCAAACGACAGGGGATGGCGAGCAGTTCTTC; cdr3_aa: CAAQTTGDGEQFF; d_call: TRBD1; v_call: TRBV7-9; clone_size: -; j_call: TRBJ2-1
cdr3_nt: TGTGCCAGCAGCTCCGACACCTATAATGAAAAACTGTTTTTT; cdr3_aa: CASSSDTYNEKLFF; d_call: -; v_call: TRBV5-6; clone_size: -; j_call: TRBJ1-4
cdr3_nt: TGCGCCAGCAGCGGAGGACTAGCGGGAGGGATTTTTTACAATGAGCAGTTCTTC; cdr3_aa: CASSGGLAGGIFYNEQFF; d_call: TRBD2; v_call: TRBV5-1; clone_size: -; j_call: TRBJ2-1
cdr3_nt: TGTGCCAGCACTCAAAGGGTATCCTACGAGCAGTACTTC; cdr3_aa: CASTQRVSYEQYF; d_call: -; v_call: TRBV2; clone_size: -; j_call: TRBJ2-7
cdr3_nt: TGTGCCAGCAATAGGGGGACAGGACCCTACGAGCAGTACTTC; cdr3_aa: CASNRGTGPYEQYF; d_call: TRBD1; v_call: TRBV7-9; clone_size: -; j_call: TRBJ2-7
cdr3_nt: TGCGCCAGCAGCCAAGCCCCGGGAGGGCCCTCTTTACTCGAGACCCAGTACTTC; cdr3_aa: CASSQAPGGPSLLETQYF; d_call: TRBD2; v_call: TRBV4-3; clone_size: -; j_call: TRBJ2-5
cdr3_nt: TGTGCCAGCAAACCGGGACTGTCACAAGAGACCCAGTACTTC; cdr3_aa: CASKPGLSQETQYF; d_call: -; v_call: TRBV6-5; clone_size: -; j_call: TRBJ2-5
cdr3_nt: TGTGCCAGCAGTCATTTCTACGAGCAGTACTTC; cdr3_aa: CASSHFYEQYF; d_call: -; v_call: TRBV11-2; clone_size: -; j_call: TRBJ2-7
cdr3_nt: TGTGCCAGCAGCTTATTCGTCGGCGGTCGGGGGTACGAGCAGTACTTC; cdr3_aa: CASSLFVGGRGYEQYF; d_call: -; v_call: TRBV7-6; clone_size: -; j_call: TRBJ2-7
cdr3_nt: TGTGCCAGCAGTTTAACCGGGGGTTCCTTCACAGATACGCAGTATTTT; cdr3_aa: CASSLTGGSFTDTQYF; d_call: -; v_call: TRBV27; clone_size: -; j_call: TRBJ2-3
cdr3_nt: TGTGCCAGCAGCTTTACAGGGGCCGCCCTTTGGGCTTTCTTT; cdr3_aa: CASSFTGAALWAFF; d_call: TRBD1; v_call: TRBV27; clone_size: -; j_call: TRBJ1-1
cdr3_nt: TGCGCCAGCAGCCAAGCAGCGGGGGGTGAGCAGTACTTC; cdr3_aa: CASSQAAGGEQYF; d_call: TRBD2; v_call: TRBV4-1; clone_size: -; j_call: TRBJ2-7
cdr3_nt: TGTGCCAGCAGTTTATCGAGGAGGGGGGCCTACGAGCAGTACTTC; cdr3_aa: CASSLSRRGAYEQYF; d_call: -; v_call: TRBV27; clone_size: -; j_call: TRBJ2-7
cdr3_nt: TGTGCCAGCAGCCCCGGTAGGGTGGACACCGGGGAGCTGTTTTTT; cdr3_aa: CASSPGRVDTGELFF; d_call: -; v_call: TRBV5-4; clone_size: once; j_call: TRBJ2-2
cdr3_nt: TGTGCCAGCAGCGGTTATGGGGGCCGGGAGACCCAGTACTTC; cdr3_aa: CASSGYGGRETQYF; d_call: -; v_call: TRBV5-6; clone_size: -; j_call: TRBJ2-5
cdr3_nt: TGTGCCAGCAGCTTACGGTCACCCTACGAGCAGTACTTC; cdr3_aa: CASSLRSPYEQYF; d_call: -; v_call: TRBV7-2; clone_size: -; j_call: TRBJ2-7
cdr3_nt: TGTGCCGGCAGTCCCATCCGGGACAGGGGCGAGCAGTACTTC; cdr3_aa: CAGSPIRDRGEQYF; d_call: TRBD1; v_call: TRBV27; clone_size: -; j_call: TRBJ2-7
cdr3_nt: TGTGCCAGCAGCTCGAAGCGGCCGTTACCAGGCGACACTGAAGCTTTCTTT; cdr3_aa: CASSSKRPLPGDTEAFF; d_call: -; v_call: TRBV7-2; clone_size: -; j_call: TRBJ1-1
cdr3_nt: TGTGCCAGCAGCTCTCAGGGGGGCTATGGCTACACCTTC; cdr3_aa: CASSSQGGYGYTF; d_call: TRBD1; v_call: TRBV6-5; clone_size: -; j_call: TRBJ1-2
cdr3_nt: TGTGCCAGCAGCCGGCATGGGGCGGGAGGCTCCTACGAGCAGTACTTC; cdr3_aa: CASSRHGAGGSYEQYF; d_call: TRBD2; v_call: TRBV4-2; clone_size: -; j_call: TRBJ2-7